These T cell receptor beta chains were read from a single sample in a study of beta chain features in type 1 diabetes. Clones were read by immunoSEQ multiplex PCR, and TCRdb kept only the in-frame ones, dropping some. The sample shows some 63,000 clones, roughly 60% of them seen only once. Sequencing input: Tregs from blood. All receptors come from a woman aged 18-35 years in good health. The CDR3 runs from the conserved cysteine through the conserved F or W. A D gene is named only where the DNA matches it firmly. Clone size is given for some rows only: seen once, a few or many times, or a class if the clone is expanded.

J,size,D,V,CDR3
TRBJ1-1,few,NA,TRBV2,CASSARTTNTEAFF
TRBJ2-5,few,TRBD2,TRBV7-6,CASSPVAGAGETQYF
TRBJ2-7,few,NA,TRBV30,CAWSGGREQYF
TRBJ1-6,NA,NA,TRBV2,CAGGPSADSPLHF
TRBJ2-1,NA,TRBD2,TRBV9,CASSALRGSGSYNEQFF
TRBJ2-7,NA,TRBD1,TRBV10-3,CAAGQEIYEQYF
TRBJ2-3,NA,NA,TRBV7-3,CASSLGQGIDTQYF
TRBJ2-7,few,TRBD2,TRBV5-1,CASSWGPGTSISYEQYF
TRBJ2-1,NA,TRBD1,TRBV7-2,CASSQTGSPYNEQFF
TRBJ2-7,few,NA,TRBV9,CASSVDSYSYEQYF
TRBJ1-1,few,TRBD1,TRBV7-2,CASSLGMGQGSTEAFF
TRBJ2-7,NA,TRBD2,TRBV7-9,CASSLVGRGTYEQYF
TRBJ2-5,NA,NA,TRBV9,CASSVEVGSQETQYF
TRBJ2-3,few,TRBD1,TRBV10-3,CAITEGDRGHTQYF
TRBJ1-5,NA,NA,TRBV20-1,CSASPGSRQHF
TRBJ2-1,few,TRBD2,TRBV19,CASSNLAGGLDEQFF
TRBJ2-7,NA,TRBD2,TRBV14,CASSQDLGLAGVDEQYF
TRBJ2-3,NA,TRBD2,TRBV5-1,CASSKLAGGYADTQYF
TRBJ2-1,NA,TRBD2,TRBV6-4,CASSAPHRTSPIDNEQFF
TRBJ2-7,few,NA,TRBV5-8,CASSPVGLEDYEQYF
TRBJ2-7,once,NA,TRBV7-2,CASSFAGGTQKEYF
TRBJ2-7,once,TRBD2,TRBV2,CAGGGREQYF
TRBJ2-3,NA,NA,TRBV4-3,CASSQALASTDTQYF
TRBJ2-3,few,NA,TRBV30,CAWSVGGSSTDTQYF